One T cell receptor beta chain is described in this entry. One end of the junction fails to match germline, which may point to a read error. RNA transcripts were the template, and TCR beta CDR3 regions were amplified from them. Investigators did first-round RT-PCR with HTBI primers, then second-round multiplex PCR. TCRdb re-analysed the multiplex PCR reads in MiXCR, keeping a single row per CDR3 protein. The profile shows 500,000 to 800,000 distinct CDR3 sequences, roughly two fifths of them singletons. The data were obtained in a study of Graves' ophthalmopathy and Graves' hyperthyroidism. The CDR3 spans 17 residues. CDR1 MGHDK and CDR2 SYGVNS come from the germline V gene.

This rearrangement joins TRBV25-1 to TRBJ2-2, with TRBD2 matching 8 bases. Sequencing used peripheral blood. The clonotype was recovered from an adult man with Graves' ophthalmopathy. The CDR3 DNA follows: TGCGCCAGCAGCCAAGATGTCGGGGGGGGTCTCACCGGGGAGCTGTTTTTT. This gives the protein CASSQDVGGGLTGELFF. The entire variable domain, with the rest obtained from reference TRBV25-1 and TRBJ2-2, is as follows: EADIYQTPRYLVIGTGKKITLECSQTMGHDKMYWYQQDPGMELHLIHYSYGVNSTEKGDLSSESTVSRIRTEHFPLTLESARPSHTSQYLCASSQDVGGGLTGELFFGEGSRLTVL.